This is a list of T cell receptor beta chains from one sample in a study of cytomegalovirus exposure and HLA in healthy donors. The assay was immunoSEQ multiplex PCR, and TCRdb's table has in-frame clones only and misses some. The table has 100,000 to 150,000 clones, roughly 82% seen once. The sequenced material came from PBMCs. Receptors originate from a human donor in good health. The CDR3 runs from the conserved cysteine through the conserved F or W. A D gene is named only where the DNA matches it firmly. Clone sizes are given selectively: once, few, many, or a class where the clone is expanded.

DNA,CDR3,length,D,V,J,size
TGTGCCAGCAGCACTCCTAGCGGGATTTTTAGCACAGATACGCAGTATTTT,CASSTPSGIFSTDTQYF,17,TRBD2,TRBV11-2,TRBJ2-3,.
TGCGCCAGCAGCTCATCGGACAGCCTGAAAGAGACCCAGTACTTC,CASSSSDSLKETQYF,15,.,TRBV5-1,TRBJ2-5,.
TGTGCCAGCACCCGCGGGGAGCGGGAGCAGTACTTC,CASTRGEREQYF,12,.,TRBV5-6,TRBJ2-7,few
TGCGCCGGCAGCCAAGATCCCACTAGCTCCTACGAGCAGTACTTC,CAGSQDPTSSYEQYF,15,.,TRBV4-3,TRBJ2-7,.
TGCGCCAGCAGCCCCGGACAGGGGTTCGAGCAGTACTTC,CASSPGQGFEQYF,13,TRBD1,TRBV5-1,TRBJ2-7,.
TGTGCCAGCAGCTTAACTGATAAAGAGACCCAGTACTTC,CASSLTDKETQYF,13,.,TRBV5-5,TRBJ2-5,.
TGCGCCAGCAGCTTGGTTTGGGACTCGCCTCCCTACGAGCAGTACTTC,CASSLVWDSPPYEQYF,16,.,TRBV5-1,TRBJ2-7,once
TGTGCCAGCAGCCCGAGCGGGGGACTATACTACGAGCAGTACTTC,CASSPSGGLYYEQYF,15,TRBD2,TRBV14,TRBJ2-7,.
TGTGCCAGTATGGCCGAACCCGGGACAGGGGCCAAAAACATTCAGTACTTC,CASMAEPGTGAKNIQYF,17,TRBD1,TRBV19,TRBJ2-4,.
TGTGCCAGCAGTGAAGATGAGGGGGCGCCTTACGAGCAGTACTTC,CASSEDEGAPYEQYF,15,TRBD1,TRBV6-1,TRBJ2-7,.
TGCGCCAGCAGCGGGACTAGCGGGAAGGGTGTAGAGACCCAGTACTTC,CASSGTSGKGVETQYF,16,TRBD2,TRBV10-1,TRBJ2-5,once
TGTGCCAGCGGTAAGACGGGTCTAGGCTACACCTTC,CASGKTGLGYTF,12,.,TRBV27,TRBJ1-2,.
TGTGCCAGCTCACCGGACAGGGTTGGAACTGAAGCTTTCTTT,CASSPDRVGTEAFF,14,TRBD1,TRBV18,TRBJ1-1,.
TGTGCCAGCAGTTTGCAGGGAGGCGAGCAGTACTTC,CASSLQGGEQYF,12,.,TRBV28,TRBJ2-7,few
TGTGCCAGCTCAACCTTTCCAGGGGCACTCTCTGGAAACACCATATATTTT,CASSTFPGALSGNTIYF,17,.,TRBV18,TRBJ1-3,once
TGCGCCAGCAGCTTGGCCGGGGGGCTCACTGAAGCTTTCTTT,CASSLAGGLTEAFF,14,.,TRBV5-1,TRBJ1-1,.
TGTGCCAGCAGCCAAAATCCGGGGTCAAGAGAGACCCAGTACTTC,CASSQNPGSRETQYF,15,.,TRBV14,TRBJ2-5,.
TGTGCCAGCAGTTTAGAGGCGGGCCCCACTGAAGCTTTCTTT,CASSLEAGPTEAFF,14,.,TRBV28,TRBJ1-1,once
TGTGCCAGCAGACCCATGACAGGGCATTACGAGCAGTACTTC,CASRPMTGHYEQYF,14,TRBD1,TRBV6-5,TRBJ2-7,.
TGTGCCAGCAGCCAAGTGACAGCCTACAATGAGCAGTTCTTC,CASSQVTAYNEQFF,14,.,TRBV14,TRBJ2-1,.
TGTGCCAGCAGCAAAGTCGGGGGTGCCGCACGAGGGAATGAGCAGTTCTTC,CASSKVGGAARGNEQFF,17,.,TRBV21-1,TRBJ2-1,.
TGTGCCAGCAGCGTCGGGACAGGGCATAATTCACCCCTCCACTTT,CASSVGTGHNSPLHF,15,TRBD1,TRBV11-3,TRBJ1-6,.
TGCGCCAGCAGAATTAACAGGGCTATGACTGAAGCTTTCTTT,CASRINRAMTEAFF,14,.,TRBV5-1,TRBJ1-1,.
TGTGCCAGCACCCGAGGAACGGGAGGCGAAGAGACCCAGTACTTC,CASTRGTGGEETQYF,15,TRBD2,TRBV7-9,TRBJ2-5,.